This T cell receptor (beta chain) is drawn from a study of blood T cell repertoires in COVID-19. Study-wide context: Specimens from acute and convalescent COVID-19 originated in the United States, Italy and Spain. PBMCs, B-cell-depleted T cells, or T cells provided the cDNA or gDNA that made up the material.

Per germline, CDR1 SNHLY and CDR2 FYNNEI. The CDR3 is 14 residues long. The V and J ends lost 6 bases and 6 bases, in that order; junction bases with no gene match: 9. Original analysis: Amplifying reference gene primers gave estimates of nucleated cell counts. Profiling relied on immunoSEQ multiplex PCR, and the TCRdb table lists in-frame clones only, not all of them. The DNA gave D and trimming, while V, J and clone size come from that table. The sample contains about 190,000 clones, approximately 79% of which appear only once. The source material was peripheral blood. The gene calls are TRBV2 and TRBJ2-7; TRBD1 aligns across 9 bases. The sequence was obtained from a man aged 25 to 45 with active or convalescent COVID-19. Here the CDR3 DNA reads TGTGCCAGCAGGGTGCGGACAGGGGAGAGCGAGCAGTACTTC. Its protein product is CASRVRTGESEQYF.